Listed below are T cell receptor beta chains from one sample, sequenced in a study of cytomegalovirus exposure and HLA in healthy donors. The data were produced by immunoSEQ multiplex PCR, yet TCRdb's version contains in-frame clones alone and is incomplete. The table shows around 140,000 clones, with about three quarters occurring only once. Source material: PBMCs. All receptors derive from a female donor in good health and CMV-seropositive. CDR3s include the opening cysteine and the closing phenylalanine or tryptophan. Each record gives: J gene, clone size, V gene, D gene, CDR3 DNA, CDR3 protein. The D gene is left open where the match is weak. Expanded clones are given a class, and other clones once, few, many or no size at all.

J: TRBJ2-5; size: .; V: TRBV29-1; D: .; DNA: TGCAGCGCCCTGGAGGGGGGGCAGACCCAGTACTTC; CDR3: CSALEGGQTQYF
J: TRBJ1-2; size: .; V: TRBV29-1; D: .; DNA: TGCAGCGTTGGAGGGGGTAATGGCTACACCTTC; CDR3: CSVGGGNGYTF
J: TRBJ1-1; size: .; V: TRBV13; D: TRBD1; DNA: TGTGCCAGCAGCTCGTCGCGGACAGGGGACCATTTAGGCACTGAAGCTTTCTTT; CDR3: CASSSSRTGDHLGTEAFF
J: TRBJ2-6; size: .; V: TRBV6-6; D: .; DNA: TGTGCCACCCACGGGGGAAATCGTGGGGCCAACGTCCTGACTTTC; CDR3: CATHGGNRGANVLTF
J: TRBJ2-7; size: .; V: TRBV15; D: .; DNA: TGTGCCACCAGCAGATACGGGGTAGGTTACGAGCAGTACTTC; CDR3: CATSRYGVGYEQYF
J: TRBJ2-2; size: .; V: TRBV9; D: TRBD2; DNA: TGTGCCAGCAGCGTAGGGGTAAGCGGGGGTAACACCGGGGAGCTGTTTTTT; CDR3: CASSVGVSGGNTGELFF
J: TRBJ2-3; size: few; V: TRBV10-3; D: TRBD2; DNA: TGTGCCATCAGCGGACTAGCGGGAGGGGCAGATACGCAGTATTTT; CDR3: CAISGLAGGADTQYF
J: TRBJ2-7; size: .; V: TRBV19; D: .; DNA: TGTGCCAGTACCCCCCGAACAGGGTACGAGCAGTACTTC; CDR3: CASTPRTGYEQYF
J: TRBJ1-5; size: .; V: TRBV2; D: .; DNA: TGTGCCAGGGGGGGAGGCGGCAATCAGCCCCAGCATTTT; CDR3: CARGGGGNQPQHF
J: TRBJ2-2; size: .; V: TRBV19; D: .; DNA: TGTGCCAGTAGTGTAGGGCCGAACACCGGGGAGCTGCTTTTT; CDR3: CASSVGPNTGELLF
J: TRBJ2-7; size: .; V: TRBV19; D: TRBD1; DNA: TGTGCCAGTAGTACGATCGGATTGGGGCAGGGGGCCCACGAGCAGTACTTC; CDR3: CASSTIGLGQGAHEQYF
J: TRBJ1-4; size: .; V: TRBV2; D: TRBD1; DNA: TGTGCCAGCAGCCAACAGGGGTCTAATGAAAAACTGTTTTTT; CDR3: CASSQQGSNEKLFF
J: TRBJ2-2; size: once; V: TRBV2; D: .; DNA: TGTGCCAGCAAGGCTAGCGAAAACACCGGGGAGCTGTTTTTT; CDR3: CASKASENTGELFF
J: TRBJ2-7; size: .; V: TRBV16; D: .; DNA: TGTGCCAGCAGCCAATCCCCAGGGTCCTACGAGCAGTACTTC; CDR3: CASSQSPGSYEQYF
J: TRBJ2-3; size: .; V: TRBV6-4; D: TRBD2; DNA: TGTGCCAGCAGAACTAGCGGGGCAAGCACAGATACGCAGTATTTT; CDR3: CASRTSGASTDTQYF
J: TRBJ2-5; size: few; V: TRBV5-1; D: TRBD2; DNA: TGCGCCAGCAGCGGAACTAGCGTACAAGAGACCCAGTACTTC; CDR3: CASSGTSVQETQYF
J: TRBJ2-5; size: .; V: TRBV12-5; D: TRBD2; DNA: TGTGCTAGTGGTTCCTCCGGGACTAGCGCAGAGACCCAGTACTTC; CDR3: CASGSSGTSAETQYF
J: TRBJ2-3; size: .; V: TRBV5-6; D: TRBD2; DNA: TGTGCCAGCAGCTCATCACCTGCCGTGGGGGGGGGTTCAGATACGCAGTATTTT; CDR3: CASSSSPAVGGGSDTQYF
J: TRBJ1-1; size: once; V: TRBV28; D: TRBD1; DNA: TGTGCCAGCAGTTTACCGGGACAGATGAACACTGAAGCTTTCTTT; CDR3: CASSLPGQMNTEAFF
J: TRBJ2-1; size: .; V: TRBV19; D: .; DNA: TGTGCCAGTAGCAATAACCCGGACTGGAGCAATGAGCAGTTCTTC; CDR3: CASSNNPDWSNEQFF